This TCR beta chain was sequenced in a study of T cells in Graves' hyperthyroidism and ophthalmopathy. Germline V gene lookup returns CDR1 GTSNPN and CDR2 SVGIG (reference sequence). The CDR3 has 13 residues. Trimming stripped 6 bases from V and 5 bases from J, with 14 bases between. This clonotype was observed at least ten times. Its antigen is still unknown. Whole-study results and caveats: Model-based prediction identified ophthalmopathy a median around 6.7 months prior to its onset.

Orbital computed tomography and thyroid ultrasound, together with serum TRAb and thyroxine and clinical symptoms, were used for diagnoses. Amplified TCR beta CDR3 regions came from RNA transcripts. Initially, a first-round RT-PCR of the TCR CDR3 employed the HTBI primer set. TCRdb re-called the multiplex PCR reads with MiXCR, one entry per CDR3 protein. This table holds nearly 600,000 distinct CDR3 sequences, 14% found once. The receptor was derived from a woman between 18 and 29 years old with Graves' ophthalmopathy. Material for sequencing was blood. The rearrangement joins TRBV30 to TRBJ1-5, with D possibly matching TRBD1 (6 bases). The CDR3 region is CACTEGVYQPQHF. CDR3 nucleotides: TGTGCCTGCACCGAGGGGGTTTATCAGCCCCAGCATTTT.